These 16 T cell receptor beta chains were all obtained from the same sample, sequenced in a study of OX40 agonist ivuxolimab in advanced cancers. Generated by immunoSEQ multiplex PCR, the TCRdb table keeps only in-frame clones and is missing some. This sample yields about 35,000 clones, of which roughly four fifths are seen a single time; about 25% belongs to the top ten. Here the sequenced sample was CD4+ or CD8+ T cells sorted from blood, taken in a trial of the OX40 agonist ivuxolimab. These receptors all come from an adult with an advanced solid tumor such as melanoma, head and neck, liver or kidney cancer.

The gene calls are TRBV6-5 and TRBJ1-2; D is uncertain. With 6 bases removed from V and 3 bases from J, the gap between germline ends came to 17 bases. Germline-derived CDR1 and CDR2 are MNHEY and SVGAGI. The CDR3 loop spans 15 amino acids. CDR3 bases: TGTGCCAGCAGGACTAGCCTTGGCCCCTACTATGGCTACACCTTC. Its translation is CASRTSLGPYYGYTF.

This clone has a single count. V is TRBV6-1 and J is TRBJ2-3; D unclear. Trimming took 3 bases from V and 1 from J, leaving 11 bases between them. The CDR3 is made up of 15 amino acids. CDR1 is MNHNS and CDR2 is SASEGT in the germline V gene. Here the CDR3 DNA reads TGTGCCAGCAGTGAGTTCTCGTATGGCACAGATACGCAGTATTTT. It yields the protein CASSEFSYGTDTQYF.

The chain links TRBV7-9 to TRBJ2-7; TRBD1 or TRBD2 may be the D gene (5 bases each). The CDR3 has 15 residues. Trimming left V 5 bases short and J 6 bases short, with 20 bases between. Germline loops: CDR1 SEHNR, CDR2 FQNEAQ (reference sequence). For the CDR3, the DNA is TGTGCCAGCAGCCCAATCCTGGGACCTAACGGCGAGCAGTACTTC. It encodes CASSPILGPNGEQYF. The complete variable domain, with remaining parts taken from reference TRBV7-9 and TRBJ2-7, reads DTGVSQNPRHKITKRGQNVTFRCDPISEHNRLYWYRQTLGQGPEFLTYFQNEAQLEKSRLLSDRFSAERPKGSFSTLEIQRTEQGDSAMYLCASSPILGPNGEQYFGPGTRLTVT.

The table lists this clone with a few counts. This chain connects TRBV7-2 to TRBJ2-7; D is possibly TRBD1 (6 bases). There are 14 residues in the CDR3. V lost 2 bases and J 1 base, leaving 9 bases between the germline ends. Looked up from germline, CDR1 is SGHTA and CDR2 is FQGNSA. The CDR3 is CASSLRGFSYEQYF. The CDR3 nucleotides read TGTGCCAGCAGCTTAAGGGGGTTTTCCTACGAGCAGTACTTC.

The chain links TRBV6-6 to TRBJ1-4; possible D gene TRBD1, 5 bases. V was clipped by 7 bases and J by 5 bases, with 14 bases between them. Germline V CDR1 and CDR2: MNHNY, SVGAGI (reference sequence). There are 14 residues in the CDR3. The CDR3 DNA reads TGTGCCAGCACCCGGGACGCCCGGAATGAAAAACTGTTTTTT. It codes for CASTRDARNEKLFF.

The V gene is TRBV7-2, the J gene TRBJ2-1; a possible D gene is TRBD2 (6 bases). V lost 1 base, J lost 9 bases, and 10 bases lay in between. Germline-derived CDR1 and CDR2 are SGHTA and FQGNSA. The CDR3 consists of 13 residues. The CDR3 DNA reads TGTGCCAGCAGCTTAGGTAGCGGCCCTGAGCAGTTCTTC. It codes for CASSLGSGPEQFF. The entire variable domain, with the rest obtained from reference TRBV7-2 and TRBJ2-1, is as follows: GAGVSQSPSNKVTEKGKDVELRCDPISGHTALYWYRQSLGQGLEFLIYFQGNSAPDKSGLPSDRFSAERTGGSVSTLTIQRTQQEDSAVYLCASSLGSGPEQFFGPGTRLTVL.

V is TRBV10-3 and J is TRBJ1-1, with D uncertain. Germline CDR1 and CDR2: ENHRY and SYGVKD. The CDR3 sequence is 14 residues long. V dropped 3 bases and J dropped 6 bases, with 14 bases sitting between them. The DNA of the CDR3 is TGTGCCATCAGTGATGAGGAGGACCCCGCTGAAGCTTTCTTT. Residues: CAISDEEDPAEAFF.

This chain joins TRBV6-4 and TRBJ2-1; possibly TRBD1 for D (6 bases). CDR1 is MRHNA, CDR2 SNTAGT, per germline. CDR3 length equals 13 residues. The V gene lost 4 bases and the J gene lost 5 bases, with 9 bases spanning the gap. CDR3 nucleotides: TGTGCCAGCAGTGTCAGGGGCAACAATGAGCAGTTCTTC. This encodes CASSVRGNNEQFF.

This clone was observed once. The chain recombines TRBV30 with TRBJ1-5; D gene uncertain. The ends were cut back, 1 base at V and 2 bases at J, with 9 bases in the middle. CDR1 and CDR2 (germline): GTSNPN, SVGIG (reference sequence). This CDR3 is 14 amino acids long. The CDR3, as DNA: TGTGCCTGGAGTGAAGGACGGGGCAATCAGCCCCAGCATTTT. As protein: CAWSEGRGNQPQHF.

This chain uses TRBV19 with TRBJ1-5, with D maybe TRBD1 (5 bases). Trimming cost V 7 bases and J 2 bases, with 15 bases left between them. The germline V gene encodes CDR1 LNHDA and CDR2 SQIVND (reference sequence). This CDR3 region has 15 residues. The CDR3 nucleotides are TGTGCCAGTAACCCAAAGGGGTTCGGCAATCAGCCCCAGCATTTT. Residues: CASNPKGFGNQPQHF.

This clone has a count of ten or more. This chain connects TRBV7-9 to TRBJ1-5; D gene ambiguous. CDR1 and CDR2 (germline): SEHNR, FQNEAQ (reference sequence). Deletions cut 1 base from V and 0 bases from J, with 13 bases between. The CDR3 totals 17 residues. CDR3 protein: CASSLGQLGPSNQPQHF. For the CDR3, the DNA is TGTGCCAGCAGCTTAGGCCAGTTAGGACCTAGCAATCAGCCCCAGCATTTT.

The chain joins TRBV30 to TRBJ1-2; the D gene is possibly TRBD1 (5 bases). V was clipped by 4 bases and J by 3 bases, with 9 bases between them. In germline, CDR1 is GTSNPN, CDR2 SVGIG (reference sequence). This CDR3 comprises 12 residues. This chain's CDR3 is CAWNRGDYGYTF. As DNA, the CDR3 is TGTGCCTGGAATCGGGGGGACTATGGCTACACCTTC.

This chain joins TRBV28 and TRBJ2-1; D unclear. V was shortened by 4 bases and J by 1 base, with 14 bases between the two germline ends. The germline V gene has CDR1 MDHEN and CDR2 SYDVKM. The CDR3 has 16 residues. The CDR3 region is CASSSFFSYSYNEQFF. As DNA, the CDR3 is TGTGCCAGCAGTTCTTTCTTCTCTTATTCCTACAATGAGCAGTTCTTC.

This clone was recorded a few times. J is TRBJ1-4 and V is TRBV11-2, with 11 bases fitting TRBD1. Germline values: CDR1 SGHAT, CDR2 FQNNGV. With V trimmed by 4 bases and J by 9 bases, 7 bases remained unmatched. CDR3 length equals 15 residues. CDR3 DNA: TGTGCCAGCAGCTGGGGGACAGGGGGAACCCAAAAACTGTTTTTT. Amino acid sequence: CASSWGTGGTQKLFF.

This chain joins TRBV13 and TRBJ2-1; possible D gene TRBD2, 6 bases. Trimming pared 4 bases from V and 6 bases from J, leaving 13 bases between. The CDR3 sequence is 14 residues long. The germline gives CDR1 PRHDT, CDR2 FYEKMQ (reference sequence). The CDR3 spells CASSSGSSGNEQFF. The CDR3 nucleotides are TGTGCCAGCAGCTCCGGGAGTTCGGGCAATGAGCAGTTCTTC.

The rearrangement uses TRBV28 and TRBJ2-7, with D unclear. Germline V CDR1 and CDR2: MDHEN, SYDVKM. Trimming took 2 bases from V and 0 from J, leaving 8 bases between them. The CDR3 loop spans 14 amino acids. CDR3 amino acids: CASSLAGSSYEQYF. CDR3 bases: TGTGCCAGCAGTTTAGCCGGAAGCTCCTACGAGCAGTACTTC.